Listed below are T cell receptor beta chains from one sample, sequenced in a study of blood T cell repertoires in COVID-19. Using immunoSEQ multiplex PCR, the repertoire was profiled, and TCRdb retains in-frame clones only, with some absent. The table shows under 450,000 clones, with roughly 80% occurring only once. Sequencing used peripheral blood. Every receptor here comes from a human donor with acute or convalescent COVID-19. The donor label of this sample is uncertain. Each CDR3 is given with its conserved first and last residue. The D gene is left open where the match is weak. A row's size may be missing; if present it is once, few, many or a size class.

j_call | v_call | cdr3_length | clone_size | d_call | cdr3_nt | cdr3_aa
TRBJ2-2 | TRBV15 | 14 | - | - | TGTGCCACCAGCGGGACATTCAACACCGGGGAGCTGTTTTTT | CATSGTFNTGELFF
TRBJ1-2 | TRBV30 | 15 | - | - | TGTGCCTGGAGTGTACACGGGGGTACCCTCCGTGGCTACACCTTC | CAWSVHGGTLRGYTF
TRBJ1-2 | TRBV20-1 | 11 | few | - | TGCAGTGCTAAGCAGGGTTTAGGCTACACCTTC | CSAKQGLGYTF
TRBJ1-6 | TRBV7-2 | 15 | few | - | TGTGCCAGCAGCTTGGGGAGCTCCTATAATTCACCCCTCCACTTT | CASSLGSSYNSPLHF
TRBJ2-3 | TRBV5-4 | 17 | - | TRBD2 | TGTGCCAGCAGCTATCCCCCCGGACTAGCAATGGCAGATACGCAGTATTTT | CASSYPPGLAMADTQYF
TRBJ1-2 | TRBV2 | 13 | - | - | TGTGCCAGCAGCCAGACAGCTAACTATGGCTACACCTTC | CASSQTANYGYTF
TRBJ2-1 | TRBV10-3 | 15 | - | - | TGTGCCATCAGTGAGGCTGGGGCTAGGGGGAATGAGCAGTTCTTC | CAISEAGARGNEQFF
TRBJ1-4 | TRBV2 | 14 | few | - | TGTGCCAGCAGTCACCTCGGGTCTAATGAAAAACTGTTTTTT | CASSHLGSNEKLFF
TRBJ1-2 | TRBV28 | 13 | - | TRBD1 | TGTGCCAGCAGAGACAGGGGGCTGGGTGGCTACACCTTC | CASRDRGLGGYTF
TRBJ2-1 | TRBV5-1 | 14 | - | TRBD2 | TGCGCCAGCAGCAGCGGGGGGGCAAGCAATGAGCAGTTCTTC | CASSSGGASNEQFF
TRBJ1-4 | TRBV4-2 | 14 | - | TRBD1 | TGTGCCAGCAGCCCCCTCGGACAGGAAGAAAAACTGTTTTTT | CASSPLGQEEKLFF
TRBJ1-4 | TRBV28 | 14 | - | - | TGTGCCAGCAGTCAAGCAGGGAATAGGGAAAAACTGTTTTTT | CASSQAGNREKLFF
TRBJ1-4 | TRBV5-5 | 13 | - | - | TGTGCCACCTCTAGGTTGGCCGACAGAAAACTGTTTTTT | CATSRLADRKLFF
TRBJ2-1 | TRBV6-1 | 16 | - | TRBD2 | TGTGCCAGCAGTGAAGATTTTGGGACTAGACAGAATGAGCAGTTCTTC | CASSEDFGTRQNEQFF
TRBJ1-3 | TRBV11-2 | 13 | - | - | TGTGCCAGCGGGGAGGTCCGGGCAAACACCATATATTTT | CASGEVRANTIYF
TRBJ2-2 | TRBV15 | 16 | - | TRBD1 | TGTGCCACCAGCAGAGGTGGGACAGGGGACACCGGGGAGCTGTTTTTT | CATSRGGTGDTGELFF
TRBJ1-1 | TRBV7-2 | 14 | - | TRBD1 | TGTGCCAGCAGCCAGAGACAGGGTTCCACTGAAGCTTTCTTT | CASSQRQGSTEAFF
TRBJ2-1 | TRBV5-1 | 16 | few | TRBD2 | TGCGCCAGCAGTAGCGGGGGGGCCGCGCTCAGGAATGAGCAGTTCTTC | CASSSGGAALRNEQFF
TRBJ2-7 | TRBV24-1 | 15 | - | - | TGTGCCACCAGTGATACTACTAGCCCCACCTACGAGCAGTACTTC | CATSDTTSPTYEQYF
TRBJ1-1 | TRBV6-1 | 18 | - | TRBD1 | TGTGCCAGCAGTGAAATAGGAAGGGGGCTCCGAATGAACACTGAAGCTTTCTTT | CASSEIGRGLRMNTEAFF
TRBJ1-3 | TRBV5-4 | 15 | - | TRBD1 | TGTGCCAGCAGCTTCGGGACAGGGATTGGAAACACCATATATTTT | CASSFGTGIGNTIYF
TRBJ1-5 | TRBV6-1 | 14 | - | - | TGTGCCAGCAGTGAGAGTTTTCTGAATCAGCCCCAGCATTTT | CASSESFLNQPQHF
TRBJ1-5 | TRBV5-5 | 16 | - | TRBD1 | TGTGCCAGCAGCTTGGACCCGACAGGGGGACTTCAGCCCCAGCATTTT | CASSLDPTGGLQPQHF
TRBJ1-6 | TRBV2 | 14 | - | - | TGTGCCAGCAGTGAAGGCAGTATTAATTCACCCCTCCACTTT | CASSEGSINSPLHF
TRBJ2-2 | TRBV28 | 14 | - | - | TGTGCCAGCAGGTCTCGACAGAACACCGGGGAGCTGTTTTTT | CASRSRQNTGELFF
TRBJ1-1 | TRBV5-1 | 14 | - | TRBD1 | TGCGCCAGCAGCTTCACACCGGGACAGTCCCCGGATTTCTTT | CASSFTPGQSPDFF
TRBJ1-6 | TRBV6-1 | 15 | - | TRBD1 | TGTGCCAGCAGTGATTTGACAGGGGGGGGTTCACCCCTCCACTTT | CASSDLTGGGSPLHF